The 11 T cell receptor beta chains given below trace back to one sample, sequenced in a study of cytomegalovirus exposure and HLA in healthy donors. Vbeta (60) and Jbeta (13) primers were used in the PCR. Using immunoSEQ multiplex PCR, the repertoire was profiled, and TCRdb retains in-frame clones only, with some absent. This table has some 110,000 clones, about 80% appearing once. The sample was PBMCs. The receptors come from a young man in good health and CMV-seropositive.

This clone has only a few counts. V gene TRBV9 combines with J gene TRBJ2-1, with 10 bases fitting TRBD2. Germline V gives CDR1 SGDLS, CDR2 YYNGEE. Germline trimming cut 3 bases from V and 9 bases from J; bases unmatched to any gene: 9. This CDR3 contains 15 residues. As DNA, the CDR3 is TGTGCCAGCAGCGGACCGGGACTAGCGTATGGTGAGCAGTTCTTC. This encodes CASSGPGLAYGEQFF.

The DNA of the CDR3 is TGTGCCAGCAGCTTTCAGCGGGGGCAAAACAATGAGCAGTTCTTC. The encoded protein is CASSFQRGQNNEQFF. The chain recombines TRBV11-2 with TRBJ2-1, with 8 bases lining up with TRBD2. The CDR3 runs 15 residues. Losses at the gene ends were 3 bases for V and 5 bases for J; bases not matched to a gene: 6. The germline CDR1 and CDR2 sequences are SGHAT and FQNNGV.

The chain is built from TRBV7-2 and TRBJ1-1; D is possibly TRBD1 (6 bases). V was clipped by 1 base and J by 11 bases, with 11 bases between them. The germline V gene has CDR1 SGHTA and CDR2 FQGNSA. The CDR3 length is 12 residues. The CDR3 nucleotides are TGTGCCAGCAGCTTAGACAGGGAGCGGGCTTTCTTT. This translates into CASSLDRERAFF.

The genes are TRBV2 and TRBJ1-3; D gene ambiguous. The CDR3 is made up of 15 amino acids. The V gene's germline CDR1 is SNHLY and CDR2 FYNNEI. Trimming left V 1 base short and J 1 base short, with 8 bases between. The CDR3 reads CASSEGGRSGNTIYF. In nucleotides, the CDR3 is TGTGCCAGCAGTGAAGGTGGCAGATCTGGAAACACCATATATTTT.

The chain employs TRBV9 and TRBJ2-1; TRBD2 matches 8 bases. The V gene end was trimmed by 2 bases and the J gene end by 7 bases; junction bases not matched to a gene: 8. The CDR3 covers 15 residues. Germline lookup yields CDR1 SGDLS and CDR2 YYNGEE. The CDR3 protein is CASSVPGGLGNEQFF. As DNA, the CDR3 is TGTGCCAGCAGCGTGCCGGGGGGGCTAGGGAATGAGCAGTTCTTC.

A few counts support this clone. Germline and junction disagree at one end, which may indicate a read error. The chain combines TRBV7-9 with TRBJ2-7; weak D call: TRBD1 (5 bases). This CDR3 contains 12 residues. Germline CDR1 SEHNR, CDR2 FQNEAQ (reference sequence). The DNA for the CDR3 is TGTTCCAGCAGTTCAGGGACCTACGAGCAGTACTTC. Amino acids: CSSSSGTYEQYF.

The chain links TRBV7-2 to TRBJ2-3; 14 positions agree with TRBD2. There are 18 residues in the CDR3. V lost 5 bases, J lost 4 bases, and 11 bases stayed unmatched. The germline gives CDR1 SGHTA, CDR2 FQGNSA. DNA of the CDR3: TGTGCCAGCAGCCCGCCCCGACTAGCGGGAGGGCCTCCAGATACGCAGTATTTT. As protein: CASSPPRLAGGPPDTQYF.

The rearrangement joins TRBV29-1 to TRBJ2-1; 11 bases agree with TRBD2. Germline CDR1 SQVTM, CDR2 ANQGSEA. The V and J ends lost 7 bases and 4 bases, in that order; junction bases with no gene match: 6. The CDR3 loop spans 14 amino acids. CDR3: CSAERLAGYNEQFF. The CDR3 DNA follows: TGCAGCGCCGAGCGACTAGCGGGGTACAATGAGCAGTTCTTC.

In nucleotides, the CDR3 is TGCGCCAGCGGGACCGACAGGGAAAATTACAATGAGCAGTTCTTC. It specifies CASGTDRENYNEQFF. V usage is TRBV4-3 and J usage is TRBJ2-1, with 7 bases matching TRBD1. There are 15 residues in the CDR3. Germline CDR1 reads LGHNA; CDR2 reads YSLEER. Trimming cost V 8 bases and J 4 bases; bases outside gene matches: 11.

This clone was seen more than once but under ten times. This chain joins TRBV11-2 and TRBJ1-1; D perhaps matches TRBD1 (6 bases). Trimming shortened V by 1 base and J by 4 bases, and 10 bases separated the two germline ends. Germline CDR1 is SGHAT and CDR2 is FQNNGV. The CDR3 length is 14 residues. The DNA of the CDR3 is TGTGCCAGCAGCTTAGTTGTCAGGGGCACTGAAGCTTTCTTT. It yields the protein CASSLVVRGTEAFF.

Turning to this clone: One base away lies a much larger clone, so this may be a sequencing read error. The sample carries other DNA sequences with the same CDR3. This chain's CDR3 is CASSLDRGYEQYF. The CDR3, as DNA: TGTGCCAGCAGCTTGGACAGGGGGTACGAGCAGTACTTC. This rearrangement joins TRBV11-2 to TRBJ2-7, with TRBD1 matching over 10 bases. Unmatched junction bases numbered 0, after V lost 3 bases and J lost 4 bases. Germline V gives CDR1 SGHAT, CDR2 FQNNGV. The CDR3 is made up of 13 amino acids.